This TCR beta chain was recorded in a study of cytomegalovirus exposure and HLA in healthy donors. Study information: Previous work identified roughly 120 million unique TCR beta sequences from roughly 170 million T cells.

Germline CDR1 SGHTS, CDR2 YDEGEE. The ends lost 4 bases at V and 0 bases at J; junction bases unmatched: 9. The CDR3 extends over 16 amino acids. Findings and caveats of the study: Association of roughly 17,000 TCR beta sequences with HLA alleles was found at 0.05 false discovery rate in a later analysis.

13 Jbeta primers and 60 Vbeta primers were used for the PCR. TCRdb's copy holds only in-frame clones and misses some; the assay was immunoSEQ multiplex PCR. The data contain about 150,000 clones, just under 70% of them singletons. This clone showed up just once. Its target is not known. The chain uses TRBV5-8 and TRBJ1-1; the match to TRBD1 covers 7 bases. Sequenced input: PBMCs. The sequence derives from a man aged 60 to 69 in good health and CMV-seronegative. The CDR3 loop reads CASSPGQWYMNTEAFF. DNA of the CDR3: TGTGCCAGCAGCCCGGGACAGTGGTACATGAACACTGAAGCTTTCTTT.